The rows below give T cell receptor beta chains drawn from one sample of a study of CD8+ T cells in alopecia areata. TCRdb's copy holds only in-frame clones and misses some; the assay was immunoSEQ multiplex PCR. The sample has about 210,000 clones; more than 45% are singletons. This sample comprised CD4+ T cells sorted from blood, obtained at week 4, from a patient treated with tofacitinib. The receptors were sampled from a human donor with alopecia areata. CDR3s leave out the opening cysteine and the closing phenylalanine or tryptophan. Size values are once, few and many counts, or a class for expanded clones, and some rows have none.

TRBV7-9	-	ASSLGLGTDTQY
TRBV4-3	-	ASSQEQVTNQPQH
TRBV4-3	-	ASSQGGGAVSNEKLF
TRBV27	-	ASSLGTGSGYT
TRBV6-5	once	ASSYARGSYEQY
TRBV6-1	-	ASSEYRKAGELF
TRBV28	-	ASSSGTVTYEQY
TRBV9	few	ASSVSSGELF
TRBV27	-	ASSFIATAREQY
TRBV20-1	-	SAPTTPEAF
TRBV5-1	-	ASSLGQATNEKLF
TRBV25-1	-	ASSNGGSQETQY
TRBV29-1	few	SDGTGGDTQY
TRBV27	-	ASTGRGPLH
TRBV30	-	AWSASGRRDQPQH
TRBV7-6	-	ASSRTGPGETQY
TRBV30	-	AWRSKGRAGGSNQPQH
TRBV7-2	-	ASSPGQLAKNIQY
TRBV18	few	ASSEAGQGNYSPLH
TRBV29-1	once	SVVALVRGDGYT
TRBV2	-	ASSDEASQPQH
TRBV29-1	-	SVGHSNTEAF
TRBV2	-	ASVGTPWEKLF
TRBV5-1	few	ASSRRTGGIYEQY
TRBV5-1	-	ASSLEGRPKETQY
TRBV9	-	ASSVSPQSTDTQY
TRBV21-1	few	ASSQTSRDPGNTIY
TRBV30	few	AWNYRTMNTEAF
TRBV30	-	AWAKGNSNQPQH
TRBV14	few	ASSPPGVALGGYT
TRBV6-1	-	ASSGFIEAF
TRBV29-1	-	SVQGVSYEQY